This T cell receptor beta chain was profiled in a study of blood T cell repertoires in COVID-19. In terms of age and location, participants ranged from roughly 18 to 89 years and lived in fewer than 30 US areas. Cohorts were based on clinical histories the participants reported. The data were produced by immunoSEQ multiplex PCR, yet TCRdb's version contains in-frame clones alone and is incomplete. Here the sample spans some 260,000 clones, approximately 79% being singletons. V lost 7 bases to trimming and J lost 2 bases; unmatched junction nucleotides: 11. CDR3 length equals 16 residues. Germline V CDR1 and CDR2: SQVTM, ANQGSEA.

The chain is built from TRBV29-1 and TRBJ2-3; 11 nucleotides line up with TRBD2. Sequenced material: PBMCs or T cells enriched from blood (not recorded which). This TCR came from a man in his thirties or forties with acute COVID-19. The CDR3 reads CSGTLLTSGVTDTQYF. The DNA for the CDR3 is TGCAGCGGAACTCTTCTGACTAGCGGGGTCACAGATACGCAGTATTTT.